Listed here is a single TCR beta chain. This sample stems from a study of blood T cell repertoires in COVID-19. Background on the study: Nucleic acid was either cDNA or gDNA, and it came from T cells, B-cell-depleted T cells, or PBMCs.

The germline V gene has CDR1 MGHRA and CDR2 YSYEKL. Trimming cost V 0 bases and J 2 bases, with 11 bases left between them. CDR3 length: 16 residues. Original processing notes: Scientists estimated how many nucleated cells there were by amplifying reference gene primers. TCRdb's table, derived via immunoSEQ multiplex PCR, lists solely in-frame clones and lacks some. That table supplies the V and J calls and clone size; D and trimming were determined from the DNA. Here the sample spans about 160,000 clones, approximately 84% being singletons. The J gene is TRBJ2-1, the V gene TRBV4-1, with D possibly TRBD2 on 5 matching bases. Sequencing was done on a sample of peripheral blood. The receptor's source is a man aged 40-49 years with acute or convalescent COVID-19. This chain's CDR3 is CASSQDLTGTYNEQFF. In DNA, the CDR3 is TGCGCCAGCAGCCAAGATCTTACGGGGACCTACAATGAGCAGTTCTTC.